This T cell receptor (beta chain) was observed in a study of tumor-infiltrating lymphocytes in primary liver carcinoma. Across the study: Enrolled patients were male and female, aged 30 to 69 years. Tumor stage was T1-T3 N0M0, and tumor size was about 4 to 10 cm across.

In this sample, this clonotype turned up many times. Its antigen is as yet unknown. This CDR3 spans 15 amino acids. Germline trimming cut 4 bases from V and 8 bases from J; bases unmatched to any gene: 7. Study conclusions and caveats: Researchers report that only about 7.5-25% of top clones turned up in all five tumor regions.

Scientists recovered RNA and DNA together from approximately 20-30 mg of unsorted bulk tissue. Chronic HBV infection was present, with no prior treatment. The researchers produced TCR beta cDNA from about 510 ng total RNA with a constant-region primer. What produced the TCR beta libraries was three nested multiplex PCR rounds using slightly modified ARM-PCR. With TRBV1-TRBV30 forward primers and a C-beta reverse primer, the first two PCR rounds were run for 9 to 10 cycles each. Via MiXCR, TCRdb re-called the multiplex PCR reads, giving one row per CDR3 protein. The data contain 40,000 to 55,000 distinct CDR3 sequences, around 82% of them seen just once; the ten biggest clones take up approximately 24%.

The chain uses TRBV12-3 or TRBV12-4 and TRBJ1-6; 8 nucleotides align to TRBD1. The TCR sequence derives from a middle-aged man with primary liver carcinoma and hepatitis B virus infection. The source material was liver tumor tissue from sampling region 5. Subset in this sample: tumor region T5, tumor centre. The CDR3 DNA reads as TGTGCCAGCAGTTCACGGGACAGGCTGTATTCACCCCTCCACTTT. This gives the protein CASSSRDRLYSPLHF.